The rows below give T cell receptor beta chains drawn from one sample of a study of Graves' ophthalmopathy and Graves' hyperthyroidism. TCRdb itself ran the multiplex PCR reads through MiXCR, one entry per CDR3 protein. The sample has about 700,000 distinct CDR3 sequences, just over 40% seen once. The sample comprised peripheral blood. Receptor source: an adult man with Graves' ophthalmopathy. Both conserved end residues are part of each CDR3. The D gene is left open where the match is weak. Only some rows state a clone size, as once, few, many or a class for expanded clones.

TRBJ1-6 | NA | TRBD1 | TRBV10-3 | TGTGCCATCAGCTGGGGACAGGGCGGCCTGCCACCCCTCCACTTT | CAISWGQGGLPPLHF
TRBJ2-5 | NA | TRBD2 | TRBV11-1 | TGTGCCAGCAGCCTACTACACTTCGGGGCACTAGCGGGAGAAGAGACCCAGTACTTC | CASSLLHFGALAGEETQYF
TRBJ2-5 | NA | TRBD2 | TRBV15 | TGTGCCACCAGCAGGGCCCAGCGGGGGCAAGAGACCCAGTACTTC | CATSRAQRGQETQYF
TRBJ1-5 | many | NA | TRBV6-6 | TGTGCCAGCAGTTACGGACCGCCGGGGCAGCCCCAGCATTTT | CASSYGPPGQPQHF
TRBJ2-5 | NA | NA | TRBV29-1 | TGCAGCGTTGAAAGGGCAGGAGAGACCCAGTACTTC | CSVERAGETQYF
TRBJ1-3 | many | TRBD1 | TRBV7-9 | TGTGCCAGCAGAGCCCCACAGGGGCCTCTTCACACCATATATTTT | CASRAPQGPLHTIYF
TRBJ2-5 | NA | TRBD2 | TRBV20-1 | TGCAGTGCACAGGGACTAGCGGGAGGAAAGGGAGAGACCCAGTACTTC | CSAQGLAGGKGETQYF
TRBJ2-5 | NA | NA | TRBV20-1 | TGCAGTGCTGTGCTAGGGGGTGGGGGAGGGGAGACCCAGTACTTC | CSAVLGGGGGETQYF
TRBJ2-5 | many | NA | TRBV12-3/TRBV12-4 | TGTGCCAGCAGTTTAGATGGAGTTCTAGCTCAAGAGACCCAGTACTTC | CASSLDGVLAQETQYF
TRBJ1-6 | NA | TRBD1 | TRBV30 | TGTGCCTGGACCTACTATGACAGGGATTCACCCCTCCACTTT | CAWTYYDRDSPLHF
TRBJ1-1 | few | NA | TRBV5-1 | TGCGCCAGCAGGGTCACTACGGAGTACACTGAAGCTTTCTTT | CASRVTTEYTEAFF
TRBJ1-1 | NA | NA | TRBV4-1 | TGCGCCAGCACCCAGGGAAGCGTTGAGTTGTACACTGAAGCTTTCTTT | CASTQGSVELYTEAFF
TRBJ2-1 | NA | TRBD2 | TRBV3-1 | TGTGCCAGCAGCCAGGCTGTTTCCGGGACTAGTCATCGGTTC | CASSQAVSGTSHRF
TRBJ1-1 | many | NA | TRBV2 | TGTGCCACGACTGGACAGACGAACACTGAAGCTTTCTTT | CATTGQTNTEAFF
TRBJ2-7 | many | NA | TRBV2 | TGTGCCAGCAGTGGGCCTAATTCCTACGAGCAGTACTTC | CASSGPNSYEQYF
TRBJ1-1 | NA | NA | TRBV10-3 | TGTGCCATCAGTGGCCAGACAGCCCCTGGCGCTGAAGCTTTCTTT | CAISGQTAPGAEAFF
TRBJ2-5 | NA | TRBD1 | TRBV10-3 | TGTGCCATCAGTGCCGCAGGGGGCATGGAGACCCAGTACTTC | CAISAAGGMETQYF
TRBJ2-2 | NA | TRBD2 | TRBV19 | TGTGCCAGTATGCGGACTAGCGGGAACACCGGGGAGCTGTTTTTT | CASMRTSGNTGELFF
TRBJ2-5 | many | NA | TRBV7-7 | TGTGCCAGCAGCCCCAGGGAAGGGGAGACCCAGTACTTC | CASSPREGETQYF
TRBJ1-2 | once | NA | TRBV25-1 | TGTGCCAGCTCACCACTTTTGGGAGATGGCTACACCTTC | CASSPLLGDGYTF
TRBJ2-1 | NA | NA | TRBV7-6 | TGTGCCAGCAGCCGGCCGATGGCGAAGCAGTTCTTC | CASSRPMAKQFF
TRBJ1-4 | many | NA | TRBV7-9 | TGTGCCAGCAGCAACGGCCAAATTGCAACTAATGAAAAACTGTTTTTT | CASSNGQIATNEKLFF
TRBJ1-6 | NA | NA | TRBV5-6 | TGTGCCAGTGGGGACGGACTAAATTCACCCCTCCACTTT | CASGDGLNSPLHF
TRBJ2-7 | NA | NA | TRBV5-4 | TGTGCCAGCAACCCCAGGGCGGGCCCCTCCGAGCAGTACTTC | CASNPRAGPSEQYF
TRBJ2-5 | many | TRBD1 | TRBV7-3 | TGTGCCAGCAGCCTCTCGGACAGGGGGCCGTTAGGGACCCAGTACTTC | CASSLSDRGPLGTQYF
TRBJ1-4 | NA | NA | TRBV2 | TGTGCCAGCAGTGAATGGCCGACTAGCGGGTTCAGGCTGTTTTTT | CASSEWPTSGFRLFF
TRBJ1-1 | NA | TRBD1 | TRBV29-1 | TGCAGCCCAGCGGGACAGGGAAACACTGAAGCTTTCTTT | CSPAGQGNTEAFF
TRBJ2-7 | many | TRBD2 | TRBV7-2 | TGTGCCAGCAGCCCCAGCCCTAGCGGGAGCGGCGAGCAGTACTTC | CASSPSPSGSGEQYF
TRBJ2-5 | NA | NA | TRBV25-1 | TGTGCCACCAGTGACGCGACGGGTGGCGGGGTAGAGACCCAGTACTTC | CATSDATGGGVETQYF
TRBJ1-3 | many | NA | TRBV12-3/TRBV12-4 | TGTGCCAGCAGTTTTAGCAGAAACTCTGGAAACACCATATATTTT | CASSFSRNSGNTIYF
TRBJ1-2 | NA | TRBD1 | TRBV29-1 | TGCAGCGTGGGACAGGTCGACTATGGCTACACCTTC | CSVGQVDYGYTF
TRBJ1-3 | many | TRBD1 | TRBV20-1 | TGCAGTGCAGAGCGGACAGGCGGTGGAAACACCATATATTTT | CSAERTGGGNTIYF
TRBJ1-2 | many | NA | TRBV7-9 | TGTGCCAGCAGCTCTACACAAGACACGTCTAACTATGGCTACACCTTC | CASSSTQDTSNYGYTF
TRBJ1-2 | few | NA | TRBV6-5 | TGTGCCAGCACCGCGACAGGTGGGGGCTACACCTTC | CASTATGGGYTF
TRBJ1-3 | many | NA | TRBV19 | TGTGCCAGTAAAGCCCTCTCTGGAAACACCATATATTTT | CASKALSGNTIYF
TRBJ1-2 | NA | NA | TRBV27 | TGTGCCAGCAGTCTCAGACAGGCGGATGGCTACGCCTTC | CASSLRQADGYAF
TRBJ1-2 | NA | TRBD1 | TRBV28 | TGTGCCAGCAGTCCCAGACAGGGGTACACCTTC | CASSPRQGYTF
TRBJ2-2 | NA | NA | TRBV7-9 | TGTGCCAGCAGCGCACGGACTACCGCGATCACCGGGGAGCTGTTTTTT | CASSARTTAITGELFF
TRBJ1-1 | NA | NA | TRBV7-3 | TGTGCCAGCGTCGCCCGGACCCCGAACACTGAAGCTTTCTTT | CASVARTPNTEAFF
TRBJ1-1 | NA | NA | TRBV10-3 | TGTGCCATCGGGCCGGGGGGGACGAACACTGAAGCTTTCTTT | CAIGPGGTNTEAFF
TRBJ1-5 | NA | NA | TRBV19 | TGTGCCAGTAGTATTCAGGGTGTGTGGCCCCAGCATTTT | CASSIQGVWPQHF
TRBJ1-2 | NA | NA | TRBV7-2 | TGTGCCAGCAGCGTTTCCCATCGAGACTATGGCTACACCTTC | CASSVSHRDYGYTF
TRBJ1-1 | NA | NA | TRBV10-3 | TGTGCCATCAGTGACGGGGGCCCAGATGGTGAAGCTTTCTTT | CAISDGGPDGEAFF
TRBJ2-7 | NA | NA | TRBV20-1 | TGCAGTGCTAGGGGTGTGGGGGGAGCGGACTCCTACGAGCAGTACTTC | CSARGVGGADSYEQYF
TRBJ1-1 | few | TRBD1 | TRBV25-1 | TGTGCCAGCAGTTACATGGGACAGGGTTCAACTGAAGCTTTCTTT | CASSYMGQGSTEAFF
TRBJ2-7 | NA | TRBD1 | TRBV2 | TGTGCCAGCTCCTTGACAGGGTCCTTGAAGCAGTACTTC | CASSLTGSLKQYF
TRBJ1-5 | NA | TRBD1 | TRBV2 | TGTGCCAGCAGTGCCTGGGACAGGGGGCCTCAGCCCCAGCATTTT | CASSAWDRGPQPQHF
TRBJ1-3 | many | NA | TRBV10-3 | TGTGCCATCAGTGACGGCCACTCTGGAAACACCATATATTTT | CAISDGHSGNTIYF
TRBJ2-5 | NA | NA | TRBV7-2 | TGTGCCAGCAGCTTCGTCTCCCCCGGGACCCCTGGTCCAGAGACCCAGTACTTC | CASSFVSPGTPGPETQYF
TRBJ1-1 | few | NA | TRBV12-5 | TGTGCTAGTACCGACCCCTTAGGGAACACTGAAGCTTTCTTT | CASTDPLGNTEAFF
TRBJ1-6 | many | NA | TRBV19 | TGTGCCAGTAGCGACGGGGCCAGGTATAATTCACCCCTCCACTTT | CASSDGARYNSPLHF
TRBJ2-5 | many | NA | TRBV12-3/TRBV12-4 | TGTGCCAGCAGTCCCCCGACGGCGACGGAGACCCAGTACTTC | CASSPPTATETQYF
TRBJ1-2 | many | TRBD1 | TRBV7-2 | TGTGCCAGCAGCAGGGGACAGGGGGCTGACTATGGCTACACCTTC | CASSRGQGADYGYTF
TRBJ2-7 | few | TRBD1 | TRBV11-2 | TGTGCCAGCAGCCCTCGGACAGGGTATATCTACGAGCAGTACTTC | CASSPRTGYIYEQYF
TRBJ1-2 | NA | NA | TRBV15 | TGTGCCACCAGCGTCGCCGGGACGGCATATGGCTACACCTTC | CATSVAGTAYGYTF
TRBJ1-6 | NA | NA | TRBV6-6 | TGTGCCAGCAGTTACTCGAAAAGCTACTCCTATAATTCACCCCTCCACTTT | CASSYSKSYSYNSPLHF
TRBJ1-4 | NA | NA | TRBV4-3 | TGCGCCAGCAGCCAAGAGCAAACAGGGCGCTGGAATGAAAAACTGTTTTTT | CASSQEQTGRWNEKLFF
TRBJ1-4 | once | NA | TRBV11-2 | TGTGCCAGCAGCTTAGTGTTTGGTGAAAAACTGTTTTTT | CASSLVFGEKLFF
TRBJ1-4 | NA | NA | TRBV25-1 | TGTGCCAGCAGTGAATTCGACAGTTGGGATGGCGAAAAACTGTTTTTT | CASSEFDSWDGEKLFF
TRBJ2-6 | few | NA | TRBV7-2 | TGTGCCAGCAGCTTAGGGACGCCTTCAGTCCTGACTTTC | CASSLGTPSVLTF